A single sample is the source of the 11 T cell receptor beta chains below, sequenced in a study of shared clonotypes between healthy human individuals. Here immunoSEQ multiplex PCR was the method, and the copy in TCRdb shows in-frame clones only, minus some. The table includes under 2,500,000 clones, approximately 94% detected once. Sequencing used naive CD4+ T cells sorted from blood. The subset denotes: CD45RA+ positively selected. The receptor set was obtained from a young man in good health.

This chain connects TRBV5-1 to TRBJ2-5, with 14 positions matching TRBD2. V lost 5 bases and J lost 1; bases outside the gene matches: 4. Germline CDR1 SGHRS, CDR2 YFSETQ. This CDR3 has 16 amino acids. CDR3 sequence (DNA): TGCGCCAGCAGACCCGGACTAGCGGGGGGCCAAGAGACCCAGTACTTC. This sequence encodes CASRPGLAGGQETQYF.

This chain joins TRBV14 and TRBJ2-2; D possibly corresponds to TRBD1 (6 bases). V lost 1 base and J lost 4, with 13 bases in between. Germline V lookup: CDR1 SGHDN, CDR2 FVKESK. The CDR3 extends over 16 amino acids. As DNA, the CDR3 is TGTGCCAGCAGCCAAGGTACAGGGCGAAGCACCGGGGAGCTGTTTTTT. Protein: CASSQGTGRSTGELFF.

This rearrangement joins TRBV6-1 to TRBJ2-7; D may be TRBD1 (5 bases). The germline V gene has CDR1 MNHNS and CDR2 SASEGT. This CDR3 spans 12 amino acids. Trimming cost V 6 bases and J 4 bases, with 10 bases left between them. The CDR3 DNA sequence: TGTGCCAGCAGCCAGCAGGGATACGAGCAGTACTTC. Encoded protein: CASSQQGYEQYF.

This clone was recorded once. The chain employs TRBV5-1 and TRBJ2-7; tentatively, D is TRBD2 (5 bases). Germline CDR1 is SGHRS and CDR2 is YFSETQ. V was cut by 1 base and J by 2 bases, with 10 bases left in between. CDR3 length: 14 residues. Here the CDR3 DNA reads TGCGCCAGCAGCTTGTTTTTCGGGGCCTACGAGCAGTACTTC. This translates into CASSLFFGAYEQYF.

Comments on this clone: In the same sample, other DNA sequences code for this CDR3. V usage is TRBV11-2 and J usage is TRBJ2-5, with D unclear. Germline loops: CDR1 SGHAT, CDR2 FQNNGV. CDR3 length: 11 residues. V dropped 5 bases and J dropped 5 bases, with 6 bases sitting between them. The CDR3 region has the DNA TGTGCCAGCAGCCCTCGGGAGACCCAGTACTTC. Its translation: CASSPRETQYF.

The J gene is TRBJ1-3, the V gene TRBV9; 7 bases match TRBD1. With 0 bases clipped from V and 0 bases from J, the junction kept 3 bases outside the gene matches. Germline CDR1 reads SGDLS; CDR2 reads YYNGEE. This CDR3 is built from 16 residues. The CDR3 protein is CASSVGQGSSGNTIYF. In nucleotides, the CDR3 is TGTGCCAGCAGCGTAGGACAGGGCAGCTCTGGAAACACCATATATTTT.

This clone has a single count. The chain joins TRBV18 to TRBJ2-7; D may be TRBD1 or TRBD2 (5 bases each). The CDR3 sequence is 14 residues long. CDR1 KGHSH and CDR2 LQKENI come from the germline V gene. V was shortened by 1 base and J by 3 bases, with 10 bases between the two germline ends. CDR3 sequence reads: CASSPLRDLYEQYF. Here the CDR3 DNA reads TGTGCCAGCTCACCACTCCGGGACCTCTACGAGCAGTACTTC. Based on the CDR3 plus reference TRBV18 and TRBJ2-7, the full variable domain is NAGVMQNPRHLVRRRGQEARLRCSPMKGHSHVYWYRQLPEEGLKFMVYLQKENIIDESGMPKERFSAEFPKEGPSILRIQQVVRGDSAAYFCASSPLRDLYEQYFGPGTRLTVT.

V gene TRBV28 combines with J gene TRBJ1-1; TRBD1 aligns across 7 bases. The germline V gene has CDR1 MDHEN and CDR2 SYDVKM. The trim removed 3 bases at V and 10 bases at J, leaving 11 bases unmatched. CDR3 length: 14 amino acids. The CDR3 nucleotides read TGTGCCAGCAGTTTCCTAGACAGGGACGGAGGAGCTTTCTTT. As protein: CASSFLDRDGGAFF.

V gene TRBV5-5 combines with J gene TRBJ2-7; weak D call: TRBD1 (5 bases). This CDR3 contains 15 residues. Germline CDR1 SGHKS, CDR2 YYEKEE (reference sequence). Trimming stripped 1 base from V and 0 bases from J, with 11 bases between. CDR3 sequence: CASSLLDTLSYEQYF. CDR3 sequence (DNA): TGTGCCAGCAGCTTGTTGGACACCCTCTCCTACGAGCAGTACTTC.

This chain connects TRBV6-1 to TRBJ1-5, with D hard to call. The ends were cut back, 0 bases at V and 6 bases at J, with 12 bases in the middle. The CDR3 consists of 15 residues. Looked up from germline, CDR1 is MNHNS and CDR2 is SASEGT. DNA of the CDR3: TGTGCCAGCAGTGAAGCGGGCAGGATAAGTCAGCCCCAGCATTTT. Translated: CASSEAGRISQPQHF.

The CDR3 here is CASSLIGGTDTQYF. In DNA, the CDR3 is TGTGCCAGCAGCTTAATCGGGGGAACAGATACGCAGTATTTT. The J gene is TRBJ2-3, the V gene TRBV11-2; perhaps TRBD2 as D (6 bases). This CDR3 region has 14 residues. The germline gives CDR1 SGHAT, CDR2 FQNNGV. V was trimmed by 2 bases and J by 3 bases, leaving 9 bases between them.